Listed below are T cell receptor beta chains from one sample, sequenced in a study of vaccination and CD4 T cells after COVID-19. What these receptors recognize is not known. Each CDR3 protein is one row after TCRdb ran MiXCR on the PCR reads. Of about 15,000 distinct CDR3 sequences in the sample, around a third are singletons; the top ten hold 15% to 20%. The sequenced sample consisted of cultured CD4+ T cells from blood. The receptor source for this set is a human donor with COVID-19. The CDR3 runs from the conserved cysteine through the conserved F or W. Each record gives: J gene, clone size, D gene, V gene, CDR3 DNA, CDR3 protein. A D gene is named only where the DNA matches it firmly. The size field is filled for only some rows; it gives once, few, many or a size class.

TRBJ2-3 NA NA TRBV7-2 TGTGCCACACCGGGCCACACCAGCACAGATACGCAGTATTTT CATPGHTSTDTQYF
TRBJ2-3 NA NA TRBV5-1 TGCGCCAGCAGCTTGGAGGGTTTTAGCACAGATACGCAGTATTTT CASSLEGFSTDTQYF
TRBJ2-7 NA NA TRBV20-1 TGCAGTGCTAGAGTGTGGGACGGTTACGAGCAGTACTTC CSARVWDGYEQYF
TRBJ1-5 NA TRBD1 TRBV2 TGTGCCAGCAGGGGGACAGCGAATCAGCCCCAGCATTTT CASRGTANQPQHF
TRBJ2-5 few TRBD2 TRBV7-2 TGTGCCAGCAGCTCGGGGACTAGCGGGGGGGCGAGGGAGACCCAGTACTTC CASSSGTSGGARETQYF
TRBJ2-7 NA NA TRBV11-2 TGTGCCAGCAGCCTCATCGGAGGTTCGGGGCAGTACTTC CASSLIGGSGQYF
TRBJ1-2 once NA TRBV5-4 TGTGCCAGCAGCTTGGATCTCCAAAGGGTTAGTGATGGCTACACCTTC CASSLDLQRVSDGYTF
TRBJ1-2 few TRBD1 TRBV20-1 TGCAGTGCTAGAGATTGGGGGACAGCCAATTTTCACACCTTC CSARDWGTANFHTF
TRBJ1-6 few NA TRBV7-9 TGTGCCAGCAGCAGCAGGACTAATAATTCACCCCTCCACTTT CASSSRTNNSPLHF
TRBJ1-1 once NA TRBV6-2/TRBV6-3 TGTGCCAGCAGTTTGGCCGGGAACACTGAAGCTTTCTTT CASSLAGNTEAFF
TRBJ1-5 few NA TRBV6-2/TRBV6-3 TGTGCCAGCAGCCGCGCAGAAAATCAGCCCCAGCATTTT CASSRAENQPQHF
TRBJ1-4 NA NA TRBV28 TGTGCCAGCCAAGGAGCTACAACCTCTAATGAAAAACTGTTTTTT CASQGATTSNEKLFF
TRBJ1-2 NA NA TRBV5-1 TGCGCCAGCAGCATACAGGGTCTTAATGGCTACACCTTC CASSIQGLNGYTF
TRBJ1-5 NA NA TRBV6-1 TGTGCCAGCACCGAAGGGGGGTTCAATCAGCCCCAGCATTTT CASTEGGFNQPQHF
TRBJ1-2 few TRBD1 TRBV5-1 TGCGCCAGCAGCACCTCGACAGGGAACTATGGCTACACCTTC CASSTSTGNYGYTF
TRBJ2-6 NA TRBD1 TRBV20-1 TGCAGTGCAAGGACAGGGGACGGGGCCAACGTCCTGACTTTC CSARTGDGANVLTF
TRBJ1-1 NA NA TRBV18 TGTGCCAGCTCACCCGTCGCACAGGGTCAGAACACTGAAGCTTTCTTT CASSPVAQGQNTEAFF
TRBJ2-7 few TRBD1 TRBV10-1 TGCGCCAGCAGTGAGGGACAGGGGGCAGTCGGGTACGAGCAGTACTTC CASSEGQGAVGYEQYF
TRBJ2-1 few NA TRBV6-5 TGTGCCAGCAGTTATAGCGCAGGAACCTACAATGAGCAGTTCTTC CASSYSAGTYNEQFF
TRBJ2-1 NA TRBD1 TRBV7-9 TGTGCCAGCAGCTTGGGGACAGGGGGCGAGAATGAGCAGTTCTTC CASSLGTGGENEQFF
TRBJ1-3 NA NA TRBV5-1 TGCGCCAGCAGCTTGGGGGGCCAGGGAACTGGAAACACCATATATTTT CASSLGGQGTGNTIYF
TRBJ1-5 NA NA TRBV28 TGTGCCAGCAAGCAACTCAATCAGCCCCAGCATTTT CASKQLNQPQHF
TRBJ2-2 few NA TRBV28 TGTGCCAGCAGCCCCCTGGGGGAAGGGGGACCCCTCCGGGAGCTGTTTTTT CASSPLGEGGPLRELFF
TRBJ2-1 NA TRBD2 TRBV4-2 TGTGCCAGCAGCCAAGATCCTCCGAGACTAGCGGGAGGGAATGAGCAGTTCTTC CASSQDPPRLAGGNEQFF
TRBJ2-5 NA TRBD2 TRBV6-1 TGTGCCAGCAGGAAGCGGGGGGGCGGGGAGACCCAGTACTTC CASRKRGGGETQYF
TRBJ2-3 few NA TRBV6-2/TRBV6-3 TGTGCCAGCAGTTCGCTTAGCACAGATACGCAGTATTTT CASSSLSTDTQYF
TRBJ2-1 NA TRBD2 TRBV20-1 TGCAGTGCTCCGAGCGGGGGGTCTACCTACAATGAGCAGTTCTTC CSAPSGGSTYNEQFF
TRBJ1-1 few NA TRBV20-1 TGCAGTGCTAAGAGGGACGGGAACACTGAAGCTTTCTTT CSAKRDGNTEAFF
TRBJ1-2 once TRBD1 TRBV27 TGTGCCAGCAGCACAGGGGCGGGCTATAGCTACACCTTC CASSTGAGYSYTF
TRBJ2-7 few NA TRBV11-2 TGTGCCAGCAGCTTGTTAGGAGACGAGCAGTACTTC CASSLLGDEQYF
TRBJ1-1 NA NA TRBV6-1 TGTGCCAGCAGTGAAAGGGGGGGGAGGAGTGGATCTGAAGCTTTCTTT CASSERGGRSGSEAFF
TRBJ2-5 few NA TRBV11-2 TGTGCCAGCAGCCCCCGAGGACGTGGGGAGACCCAGTACTTC CASSPRGRGETQYF
TRBJ1-2 NA NA TRBV29-1 TGCAGCGTTCAAGCTAACTATGGCTACACCTTC CSVQANYGYTF
TRBJ2-7 NA NA TRBV20-1 TGCAGTGCTAGAGGACAAGGCTCCTACGAGCAGTACTTC CSARGQGSYEQYF
TRBJ2-5 NA NA TRBV7-9 TGTGCCAGCAGCTTAGATGGACAGCAAGAGACCCAGTACTTC CASSLDGQQETQYF
TRBJ2-5 NA TRBD1 TRBV7-9 TGTGCCAGCAGCTTCGGACAGGGGGGATTCCAAGAGACCCAGTACTTC CASSFGQGGFQETQYF
TRBJ1-2 few NA TRBV30 TGTGCCTGGAGTGTACAAGGTGCAGGGAGCGCCTATGGCTACACCTTC CAWSVQGAGSAYGYTF
TRBJ1-1 few TRBD1 TRBV29-1 TGCAGCGTTTTACAGGGGTCGAACATGAACACTGAAGCTTTCTTT CSVLQGSNMNTEAFF
TRBJ2-5 once TRBD1 TRBV24-1 TGTGCCACCAGTGACTCGGACAGGTACCAAGAGACCCAGTACTTC CATSDSDRYQETQYF
TRBJ2-7 few TRBD1 TRBV7-9 TGTGCCAGCAGGGCGGGGGACAGGGGGCAGTACTTC CASRAGDRGQYF
TRBJ2-7 NA TRBD1 TRBV2 TGTGCCAGCAGTCTAAGGGGGGACAGGGCACACGAGCAGTACTTC CASSLRGDRAHEQYF
TRBJ2-3 NA NA TRBV27 TGTGCCAGCCGATCGGGACCGGTCATAGATAAGGGGGATACGCAGTATTTT CASRSGPVIDKGDTQYF
TRBJ1-1 NA NA TRBV11-2 TGTGCCAGCAGCCCCCTTCGGGTGAACACTGAAGCTTTCTTT CASSPLRVNTEAFF
TRBJ1-2 NA NA TRBV20-1 TGCAGTGCTAGATTAGTAAATGGGGACTATGGCTACACCTTC CSARLVNGDYGYTF
TRBJ2-5 NA NA TRBV19 TGTGCCAGTAGTATGAGGAAAGAGACCCAGTACTTC CASSMRKETQYF
TRBJ1-6 few TRBD1 TRBV7-8 TGTGCCAGCAGCCCAAGAGGGGGACAGGGCTCGAATTCACCCCTCCACTTT CASSPRGGQGSNSPLHF
TRBJ2-5 NA NA TRBV27 TGTGCCAGCAGCCGGTCGGTCGCAGCTCTAGAGACCCAGTACTTC CASSRSVAALETQYF
TRBJ1-2 NA TRBD1 TRBV6-1 TGTGCCAGCAGTAAGATAAACAGGGGCGACTATGGCTACACCTTC CASSKINRGDYGYTF
TRBJ1-1 few NA TRBV29-1 TGCAGCGTTCGGGTGGGGGGGATGAACACTGAAGCTTTCTTT CSVRVGGMNTEAFF
TRBJ1-5 NA TRBD1 TRBV11-2 TGTGCCAGCAGTGTAGCGGGACAGACCAATCAGCCCCAGCATTTT CASSVAGQTNQPQHF
TRBJ2-1 NA NA TRBV19 TGTGCCAGTAGTATAGGTAGCCATGAGCAGTTCTTC CASSIGSHEQFF
TRBJ1-6 NA NA TRBV6-2/TRBV6-3 TGTGCCAGCAGCCTCGCCCGGGGCCTCTCCTATAATTCACCCCTCCACTTT CASSLARGLSYNSPLHF
TRBJ2-1 NA TRBD1 TRBV12-3/TRBV12-4 TGTGCCAGCAGAAGGACAGGGTCGGGGAGGAGCTCCTACAATGAGCAGTTCTTC CASRRTGSGRSSYNEQFF
TRBJ1-1 few NA TRBV2 TGTGCCAGCAGAGTAAATAAGGGTAGCACTGAAGCTTTCTTT CASRVNKGSTEAFF
TRBJ1-2 few TRBD1 TRBV19 TGTGCCAGTAACCAGGGGGTAAACTATGGCTACACCTTC CASNQGVNYGYTF
TRBJ2-5 few TRBD2 TRBV2 TGTGCCAGCACGGGACTAGCGGGGAGGGGAGAGACCCAGTACTTC CASTGLAGRGETQYF
TRBJ1-1 NA TRBD1 TRBV19 TGTGCCAGTAGTATTCCCAGGGGGCAAAGTGAAGCTTTCTTT CASSIPRGQSEAFF
TRBJ1-5 NA NA TRBV6-2/TRBV6-3 TGTGCCAGCACGGAGGGTCACTGGAATCAGCCCCAGCATTTT CASTEGHWNQPQHF